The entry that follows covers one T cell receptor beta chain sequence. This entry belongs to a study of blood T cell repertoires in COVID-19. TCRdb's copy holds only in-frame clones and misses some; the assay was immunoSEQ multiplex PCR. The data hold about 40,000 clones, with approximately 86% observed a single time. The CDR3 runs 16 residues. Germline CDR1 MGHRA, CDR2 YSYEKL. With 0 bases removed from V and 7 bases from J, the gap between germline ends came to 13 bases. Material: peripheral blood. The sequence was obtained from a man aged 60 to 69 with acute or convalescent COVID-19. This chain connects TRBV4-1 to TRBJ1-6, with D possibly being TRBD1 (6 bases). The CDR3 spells CASSQEAGVVNSPLHF. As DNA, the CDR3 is TGCGCCAGCAGCCAAGAAGCAGGGGTGGTCAATTCACCCCTCCACTTT.